This T cell receptor beta chain was recorded in a study of cytomegalovirus exposure and HLA in healthy donors. CDR3 length: 14 amino acids. The germline V gene has CDR1 SNHLY and CDR2 FYNNEI. After removal of 7 bases from V and 2 bases from J, the junction contained 8 bases not matched to a gene. Researchers ran the PCR with 60 Vbeta and 13 Jbeta primers. Sequencing was performed with immunoSEQ multiplex PCR; in TCRdb, only in-frame clones are kept and a portion is missing. The table includes under 110,000 clones, about 71% detected once. The receptor was isolated from a boy between 10 and 17 years old in good health and CMV-seronegative. Sequencing used PBMCs. The chain links TRBV2 to TRBJ2-7; 7 nucleotides align to TRBD2. In DNA form, the CDR3 reads TGTGCCAGCAAAAAGAGGGAGGGCCCCTACGAGCAGTACTTC. It specifies CASKKREGPYEQYF.